Listed below are T cell receptor beta chains from one sample, sequenced in a study of cytomegalovirus exposure and HLA in healthy donors. Profiling relied on immunoSEQ multiplex PCR, and the TCRdb table lists in-frame clones only, not all of them. Counted here are 140,000 or so clones, about 75% occurring once; the ten biggest clones make up 1.5% to 2%. Sequences were obtained from PBMCs. These receptors originate from a woman younger than 45 in good health and CMV-seronegative. Both conserved end residues are part of each CDR3. Fields, in order: CDR3 length, V gene, J gene, clone size, D gene, CDR3 DNA, CDR3 protein. D genes are given only for firm matches. Only part of the rows carry a size: once, few, many, or a class if the clone is expanded.

16	TRBV19	TRBJ1-1	.	.	TGTGCCAGTAGTATAGCCGCGACAGGAACGAACACTGAAGCTTTCTTT	CASSIAATGTNTEAFF
12	TRBV2	TRBJ2-7	.	.	TGTGCCAGCAGTGCAGAACAGGGCGAGCAGTACTTC	CASSAEQGEQYF
16	TRBV9	TRBJ2-5	.	TRBD2	TGTGCCAGCAGCGTACTAGCGGGGGCCCTACAAGAGACCCAGTACTTC	CASSVLAGALQETQYF
12	TRBV2	TRBJ1-2	once	.	TGTGCCAGCAGTGGGACAGTCTATGGCTACACCTTC	CASSGTVYGYTF
15	TRBV18	TRBJ2-5	.	.	TGTGCCAGCTCACCTGGGCCCCACCGGCAAGAGACCCAGTACTTC	CASSPGPHRQETQYF
15	TRBV10-3	TRBJ2-3	.	.	TGTGCCATCAGTGAGCCACAGGCGGGCACAGATACGCAGTATTTT	CAISEPQAGTDTQYF
15	TRBV6-5	TRBJ2-2	once	TRBD2	TGTGCCAGCAGTCACTCCCAGCGGGAGCCCGGGGAGCTGTTTTTT	CASSHSQREPGELFF
14	TRBV10-3	TRBJ2-3	.	TRBD1	TGTGCCATCAGGCCGACAGGGAGCCCCGATACGCAGTATTTT	CAIRPTGSPDTQYF
14	TRBV27	TRBJ2-7	.	TRBD2	TGTGCCAGCAGTTTAAAAGCGGGAGAGACCGAGCAGTACTTC	CASSLKAGETEQYF
14	TRBV29-1	TRBJ1-4	.	.	TGCAGCGTTGAGGGCAGGGGAAGGAATGAAAAACTGTTTTTT	CSVEGRGRNEKLFF
12	TRBV28	TRBJ1-3	.	.	TGTGCCAGCAGTTTGAGGCGGAACACCATATATTTT	CASSLRRNTIYF
15	TRBV13	TRBJ2-5	.	.	TGTGCCAGCACCCTCTGGGGGGGGGCTCAAGAGACCCAGTACTTC	CASTLWGGAQETQYF
15	TRBV18	TRBJ1-5	.	TRBD1	TGTGCCAGCTCACCCCCAGGACAGGGGAATCAGCCCCAGCATTTT	CASSPPGQGNQPQHF
17	TRBV28	TRBJ2-1	.	TRBD2	TGTGCCAGCAGTACCGTGGCCGGGACTAGCGGTTACAATGAGCAGTTCTTC	CASSTVAGTSGYNEQFF
15	TRBV15	TRBJ1-6	.	.	TGTGCCACCAGCAGAGACCCCAGACGGGATGCGTCCCTCCACTTT	CATSRDPRRDASLHF
16	TRBV30	TRBJ1-1	.	TRBD1	TGTGCCTGGAGTGTTTTAAGCCCAGGGGGGTACACTGAAGCTTTCTTT	CAWSVLSPGGYTEAFF
16	TRBV19	TRBJ1-5	.	.	TGTGCCAGTTGTTTAAGACTACAAACTAGCAATCAGCCCCAGCATTTT	CASCLRLQTSNQPQHF